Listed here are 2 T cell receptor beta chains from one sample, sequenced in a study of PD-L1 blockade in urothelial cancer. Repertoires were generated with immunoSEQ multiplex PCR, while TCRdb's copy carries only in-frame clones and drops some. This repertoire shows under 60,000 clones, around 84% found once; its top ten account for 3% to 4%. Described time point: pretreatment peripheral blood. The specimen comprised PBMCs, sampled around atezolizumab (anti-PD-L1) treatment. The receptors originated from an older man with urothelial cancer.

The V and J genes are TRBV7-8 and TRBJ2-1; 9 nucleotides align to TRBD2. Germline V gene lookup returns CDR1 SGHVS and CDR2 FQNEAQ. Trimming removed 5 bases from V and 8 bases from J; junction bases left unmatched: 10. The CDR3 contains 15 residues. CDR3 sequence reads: CASSLGGGRVYEQFF. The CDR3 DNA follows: TGTGCCAGCAGCCTCGGGGGCGGGAGGGTTTATGAGCAGTTCTTC.

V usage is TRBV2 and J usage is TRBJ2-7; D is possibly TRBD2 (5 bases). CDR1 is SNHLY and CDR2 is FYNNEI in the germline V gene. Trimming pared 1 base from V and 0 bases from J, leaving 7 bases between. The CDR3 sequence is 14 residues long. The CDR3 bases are TGTGCCAGCAGTGAAGGAGGGCTCTCCTACGAGCAGTACTTC. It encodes CASSEGGLSYEQYF.